The clone carrying this T cell receptor delta chain was recorded a few times. A far larger clone is a single base away, which makes a read error likely. The same CDR3 also results from other DNA sequences found in this sample. This sample is part of a study of γδ T cells in repeated Plasmodium falciparum infection. TCRdb re-called the multiplex PCR reads through CATT. The sample records around 82,000 delta-chain clones, over 1.3% being singletons. The CDR3 has 14 amino acids. Trimming shortened V by 3 bases and J by 8 bases, and 15 bases separated the two germline ends. Germline V gene data show CDR1 as GEAIGNYY and CDR2 as EKD. Vgamma9/Vdelta2+ and Vdelta2-negative gammadelta T cells were flow-sorted from PBMC for bulk sequencing.

The chain is built from TRDV2 and TRDJ2, with D possibly being TRDD3 (6 bases). The source of this sequence is a pool of human donors (malaria-infected and uninfected, not separated). Sequenced material: gamma-delta T cells from blood. This CDR3 reads CACDPLRGDAQLFF. CDR3 coding DNA: TGTGCCTGTGACCCGCTTAGGGGGGACGCACAACTCTTCTTT.